These 21 T cell receptor beta chains came from one sample sequenced in a study of cytomegalovirus exposure and HLA in healthy donors. Produced via immunoSEQ multiplex PCR; TCRdb's table is partial and in-frame only. Here the sample spans around 200,000 clones, about three quarters being singletons. The sequenced sample was PBMCs. These receptors were obtained from a woman between 25 and 40 years old in good health and CMV-seronegative.

CDR3 nucleotide sequence: TGTGCCAGCAGCTTTAGCGGGGGCGACACAGATACGCAGTATTTT. Its translation: CASSFSGGDTDTQYF. The rearrangement links TRBV5-4 to TRBJ2-3; 9 bases fit TRBD2. V dropped 2 bases and J dropped 2; count of bases not matched to a gene: 3. This CDR3 has 15 amino acids. Germline V CDR1 and CDR2: SGHNT, YYREEE (reference sequence).

The CDR3 loop is CASSQDRGFGQPQHF. In DNA, the CDR3 is TGTGCCAGCAGTCAAGACAGGGGATTCGGACAGCCCCAGCATTTT. V gene TRBV6-1 combines with J gene TRBJ1-5, with 8 bases identical to TRBD1. The CDR3 runs to 15 residues. Germline V CDR1 and CDR2: MNHNS, SASEGT. Unmatched junction bases numbered 10, after V lost 5 bases and J lost 7 bases.

The J gene is TRBJ2-5, the V gene TRBV5-6; D possibly corresponds to TRBD1 (5 bases). The CDR3 totals 14 residues. The germline V gene has CDR1 SGHDT and CDR2 YYEEEE. Trimming left V 4 bases short and J 2 bases short, with 12 bases between. This chain's CDR3 is CASSPQVTQETQYF. The CDR3 DNA reads TGTGCCAGCAGCCCACAGGTGACTCAAGAGACCCAGTACTTC. The variable domain in full, completed from reference TRBV5-6 and TRBJ2-5, reads DAGVTQSPTHLIKTRGQQVTLRCSPKSGHDTVSWYQQALGQGPQFIFQYYEEEERQRGNFPDRFSGHQFPNYSSELNVNALLLGDSALYLCASSPQVTQETQYFGPGTRLLVL.

The genes are TRBV11-2 and TRBJ2-5; 12 nucleotides match TRBD2. CDR1 is SGHAT, CDR2 FQNNGV, per germline. The CDR3 is made up of 18 amino acids. V lost 2 bases to trimming and J lost 5 bases; unmatched junction nucleotides: 12. The CDR3 nucleotides read TGTGCCAGCAGCTTATTTAGGGGTGCTAGCGGGAGGGCGGAGACCCAGTACTTC. This codes for CASSLFRGASGRAETQYF.

The chain has TRBV5-1 and TRBJ1-6; D call uncertain. Germline V gene data show CDR1 as SGHRS and CDR2 as YFSETQ. V was pared by 0 bases and J by 9 bases, with 16 bases between. The CDR3 runs 16 residues. The CDR3 sequence is CASSLEEGSTSSPLHF. In DNA, the CDR3 is TGCGCCAGCAGCTTGGAGGAAGGGAGCACCTCTTCACCCCTCCACTTT.

This clone was counted only a few times. An end of the junction does not agree with germline; a read error may underlie this. This chain uses TRBV5-6 with TRBJ2-7, with D tentatively TRBD2 (5 bases). From germline, CDR1 is SGHDT and CDR2 YYEEEE. The CDR3 length is 11 residues. CDR3 residues: CASSGLRAADF. The CDR3 DNA reads as TGTGCCAGCAGCGGGTTGAGGGCCGCCGACTTC.

This chain links TRBV7-2 with TRBJ2-7; a possible D gene is TRBD2 (6 bases). Germline V gene lookup returns CDR1 SGHTA and CDR2 FQGNSA. The V gene lost 6 bases and the J gene lost 7 bases, with 22 bases spanning the gap. The CDR3 runs 15 residues. This CDR3 is CASRTTGTGSGEQYF. CDR3 nucleotide sequence: TGTGCCAGCAGAACTACCGGGACTGGGTCGGGAGAGCAGTACTTC.

Concerning this clone itself: At one of its ends the junction is not consistent with the germline gene, which may arise from a read error. The chain links TRBV4-1 to TRBJ2-1, with 14 bases fitting TRBD2. CDR3 length equals 16 residues. Germline V gene lookup returns CDR1 MGHRA and CDR2 YSYEKL. The CDR3 DNA reads as TGCGCCAGCAGGCAAGGGACTAGCGGGAGATCAAATGAGCAGTTCTTC. It specifies CASRQGTSGRSNEQFF.

The chain has TRBV18 and TRBJ2-7; 14 bases align to TRBD2. The CDR3 consists of 16 residues. In germline, CDR1 is KGHSH, CDR2 LQKENI. Trimming removed 4 bases from V and 4 bases from J; junction bases left unmatched: 6. The CDR3 DNA reads as TGTGCCAGCTCACAAGGGACTAGCGGGAGTGGATACGAGCAGTACTTC. Translation gives CASSQGTSGSGYEQYF.

V usage is TRBV7-9 and J usage is TRBJ2-2; TRBD1 matches at 8 bases. The CDR3 is 15 residues long. The V gene's germline CDR1 is SEHNR and CDR2 FQNEAQ (reference sequence). Trimming removed 3 bases from V and 7 bases from J; junction bases left unmatched: 7. This CDR3 is CASSLPDRAGGELFF. The CDR3 DNA reads TGTGCCAGCAGCTTGCCGGACAGGGCGGGCGGGGAGCTGTTTTTT.

This chain links TRBV19 with TRBJ1-2, with D uncertain. Germline loops: CDR1 LNHDA, CDR2 SQIVND (reference sequence). The V end lost 6 bases, the J end lost 0 bases, and 20 bases lay between the germline ends. CDR3 size: 17 residues. This CDR3 reads CASSITTGLATNYGYTF. DNA for the CDR3: TGTGCCAGTAGCATCACTACCGGCCTAGCCACTAACTATGGCTACACCTTC.

The J gene is TRBJ2-7, the V gene TRBV19; D possibly corresponds to TRBD2 (6 bases). With 3 bases removed from V and 0 bases from J, the gap between germline ends came to 9 bases. The CDR3 runs 14 residues. Germline V lookup: CDR1 LNHDA, CDR2 SQIVND (reference sequence). CDR3 coding DNA: TGTGCCAGTAGTATGGGAGGACCCTCCTACGAGCAGTACTTC. It specifies CASSMGGPSYEQYF.

This clone was picked up one time. The V and J genes are TRBV5-5 and TRBJ2-7; D might be TRBD1 (5 bases). This CDR3 is 12 amino acids long. Deletions cut 1 base from V and 4 bases from J, with 6 bases between. Per germline, CDR1 SGHKS and CDR2 YYEKEE (reference sequence). CDR3 region: CASSLQGYEQYF. The CDR3 DNA sequence: TGTGCCAGCAGCTTGCAGGGTTACGAGCAGTACTTC.

This clone was seen a few times. The chain couples TRBV11-2 to TRBJ2-7, with 9 nucleotides matching TRBD1. Germline trimming cut 5 bases from V and 0 bases from J; bases unmatched to any gene: 5. Per the germline V gene, CDR1 is SGHAT and CDR2 is FQNNGV. This CDR3 comprises 15 residues. CDR3 nucleotides: TGTGCCAGCAGCCCCGGGACAGGGAGCTCCTACGAGCAGTACTTC. Translating gives CASSPGTGSSYEQYF. The full variable domain, completed using reference TRBV11-2 and TRBJ2-7, is EAGVAQSPRYKIIEKRQSVAFWCNPISGHATLYWYQQILGQGPKLLIQFQNNGVVDDSQLPKDRFSAERLKGVDSTLKIQPAKLEDSAVYLCASSPGTGSSYEQYFGPGTRLTVT.

The chain couples TRBV7-9 to TRBJ2-5; D unclear. The germline V gene has CDR1 SEHNR and CDR2 FQNEAQ (reference sequence). V was cut by 1 base and J by 1 base, with 7 bases left in between. This CDR3 comprises 14 residues. CDR3 in DNA: TGTGCCAGCAGCTTAGGTCAGTCCCAAGAGACCCAGTACTTC. Its protein is CASSLGQSQETQYF.

The chain is built from TRBV30 and TRBJ1-5; 7 bases match TRBD1. This CDR3 comprises 13 residues. Germline CDR1 is GTSNPN and CDR2 is SVGIG (reference sequence). J gave up 4 bases and V 2 bases, and 2 bases lay outside the gene matches. The CDR3 loop reads CAWSSRGNQPQHF. DNA of the CDR3: TGTGCCTGGAGTAGCAGGGGGAATCAGCCCCAGCATTTT.

The chain couples TRBV27 to TRBJ1-1, with D uncertain. Germline CDR1 and CDR2: MNHEY and SMNVEV (reference sequence). This CDR3 is 14 amino acids long. The ends were cut back, 6 bases at V and 1 base at J, with 12 bases in the middle. This chain's CDR3 is CASSPWEANTEAFF. The CDR3 DNA reads as TGTGCCAGCAGCCCTTGGGAGGCGAACACTGAAGCTTTCTTT.

The gene calls are TRBV27 and TRBJ2-7; 8 bases agree with TRBD2. CDR1 is MNHEY and CDR2 is SMNVEV in the germline V gene (reference sequence). The CDR3 has 15 amino acids. Unmatched junction bases numbered 5, after V lost 0 bases and J lost 4 bases. In DNA, the CDR3 is TGTGCCAGCAGTTTATCCCAGCGGGAGAGGTACGAGCAGTACTTC. It translates to CASSLSQRERYEQYF.

This clone was observed at least ten times. The sample contains more than one DNA sequence encoding this CDR3. The chain employs TRBV9 and TRBJ1-5; D not certain. CDR3 length: 15 amino acids. Germline-derived CDR1 and CDR2 are SGDLS and YYNGEE. V shed 0 bases and J shed 0 bases, with 7 bases lying between them. The CDR3 DNA reads as TGTGCCAGCAGCGTAGGTAGCCTTAGCAATCAGCCCCAGCATTTT. It encodes CASSVGSLSNQPQHF.

A word on this clone: Other DNA sequences in the sample encode the same CDR3. The chain carries TRBV18 and TRBJ2-1, with D uncertain. This CDR3 is 14 amino acids long. Between the trimmed V and J ends, which lost 1 base and 3 bases, there was a span of 7 bases. The germline gives CDR1 KGHSH, CDR2 LQKENI. The DNA of the CDR3 is TGTGCCAGCTCACCACGTAGTAGCTACAATGAGCAGTTCTTC. Translation gives CASSPRSSYNEQFF. Filled out from reference TRBV18 and TRBJ2-1, the complete variable domain reads NAGVMQNPRHLVRRRGQEARLRCSPMKGHSHVYWYRQLPEEGLKFMVYLQKENIIDESGMPKERFSAEFPKEGPSILRIQQVVRGDSAAYFCASSPRSSYNEQFFGPGTRLTVL.

Only a few counts were recorded for this clone. V gene TRBV5-1 combines with J gene TRBJ2-3; D gene uncertain. Trimming took 0 bases from V and 2 from J, leaving 13 bases between them. The CDR3 extends over 16 amino acids. Germline V gene lookup returns CDR1 SGHRS and CDR2 YFSETQ. CDR3 coding DNA: TGCGCCAGCAGCTTGGGTGATAGAATACCCACAGATACGCAGTATTTT. It specifies CASSLGDRIPTDTQYF.